This T cell receptor beta chain was documented in a study of blood T cell repertoires in COVID-19. Study-level background: The analysed material was cDNA or gDNA that came from T cells, B-cell-depleted T cells, or PBMCs.

The table came from immunoSEQ multiplex PCR; TCRdb's copy has only in-frame clones and leaves some out. This sample carries over 120,000 clones, around 78% of them seen once, and the ten largest clones take 1.9%. Deletions cut 3 bases from V and 5 bases from J, with 19 bases between. There are 17 residues in the CDR3. CDR1 MNHEY and CDR2 SMNVEV come from the germline V gene (reference sequence). Material for sequencing was peripheral blood. The genes are TRBV27 and TRBJ1-4; D ambiguous. This sequence was found in a woman aged 55-69 years with acute or convalescent COVID-19. The chain's CDR3 is CASSLRALVPVNEKLFF. DNA for the CDR3: TGTGCCAGCAGTTTGCGAGCACTCGTGCCGGTAAATGAAAAACTGTTTTTT. Full variable domain (rest looked up from reference TRBV27 and TRBJ1-4): EAQVTQNPRYLITVTGKKLTVTCSQNMNHEYMSWYRQDPGLGLRQIYYSMNVEVTDKGDVPEGYKVSRKEKRNFPLILESPSPNQTSLYFCASSLRALVPVNEKLFFGSGTQLSVL.